These 5 T cell receptor beta chains were sequenced from one sample in a study of blood T cell repertoires in COVID-19 (TCRdb year 2020). The receptor library was made with the immunoSEQ multiplex PCR assay. The table comes from immuneACCESS by way of TCRdb, which keeps in-frame sequences with V and J called. Part of the clones is missing from these tables; in studies checked, under half for an unresolved V gene and the rest for unknown reasons. Counted in this sample were 200,000 or so clones; roughly 90% of them appeared once. Clones ranked in the top ten supply 15% to 20% of the sample. Material for sequencing was peripheral blood. These receptor sequences come from a man aged 50 or older with COVID-19, enrolled during active disease.

This clone was seen more than once but under ten times. V usage is TRBV7-3 and J usage is TRBJ2-7; TRBD1 matches at 10 bases. This CDR3 has 15 residues. V was pared by 4 bases and J by 6 bases, with 9 bases of the junction left unmatched. Germline CDR1 is SGHTA and CDR2 is FQGTGA. CDR3 residues: CASSSGQGNFGEQYF. In DNA form, the CDR3 reads TGTGCCAGCAGCTCGGGACAGGGGAATTTTGGCGAGCAGTACTTC.

As DNA, the CDR3 is TGTGCCAGCTCCCTTTCGGGGAGGAGAGAGACCCAGTACTTC. It codes for CASSLSGRRETQYF. The chain employs TRBV2 and TRBJ2-5; TRBD2 might be the D (6 bases). The CDR3 sequence is 14 residues long. Between the trimmed V and J ends, which lost 8 bases and 4 bases, there was a span of 17 bases. Germline values: CDR1 SNHLY, CDR2 FYNNEI.

The chain couples TRBV29-1 to TRBJ2-2; D gene ambiguous. Trimming stripped 3 bases from V and 1 base from J, with 6 bases between. The CDR3 has 13 residues. Germline-derived CDR1 and CDR2 are SQVTM and ANQGSEA. The CDR3 loop reads CSVDVGNTGELFF. CDR3 in DNA: TGCAGCGTTGATGTCGGGAACACCGGGGAGCTGTTTTTT.

This clone was seen just once. The gene calls are TRBV21-1 and TRBJ2-3; the tabulated D call, TRBD2, remains unverified against the DNA. TRBV21-1 is a pseudogene locus. There are 17 residues in the CDR3. Here the CDR3 DNA reads TGTGCCAGCAGGGGAAGGGGATGTGCGGGGGGCACAGATACGCAGTATTTT. This encodes CASRGRGCAGGTDTQYF.

This clone was counted a single time. The V and J genes are TRBV3-1 (or the pseudogene TRBV3-2) and TRBJ2-1, with TRBD2 matching over 8 bases. V lost 1 base to trimming and J lost 9 bases; unmatched junction nucleotides: 11. Germline V CDR1 and CDR2: LGHDT, YNNKEL (reference sequence). The CDR3 consists of 16 residues. In DNA form, the CDR3 reads TGTGCCAGCAGCCAAGGGTTACTAGCGGAGGGGGTTGAGCAGTTCTTC. Translation: CASSQGLLAEGVEQFF.